What follows describes a single T cell receptor (beta chain). The CDR3 is 15 amino acids. Germline V gene data show CDR1 as SNHLY and CDR2 as FYNNEI. The germline V and J ends were trimmed by 3 bases and 5 bases, with 16 bases remaining between them. The data were taken from a study of cytomegalovirus exposure and HLA in healthy donors. The primer mix had 60 Vbeta and 13 Jbeta primers. Sequencing was performed with immunoSEQ multiplex PCR; in TCRdb, only in-frame clones are kept and a portion is missing. The sample has about 73,000 clones, over 70% seen once. The receptor was derived from an older man in good health and CMV-seronegative. The chain recombines TRBV2 with TRBJ2-5, with TRBD2 as a possible D gene (5 bases). Specimen: PBMCs. DNA for the CDR3: TGTGCCAGCAGTGAGAGGGCAGACGGGATGGAGACCCAGTACTTC. Protein product: CASSERADGMETQYF. Together with reference TRBV2 and TRBJ2-5, the CDR3 gives the full variable domain: EPEVTQTPSHQVTQMGQEVILRCVPISNHLYFYWYRQILGQKVEFLVSFYNNEISEKSEIFDDQFSVERPDGSNFTLKIRSTKLEDSAMYFCASSERADGMETQYFGPGTRLLVL.